The present T cell receptor beta chain was sequenced within a study of cytomegalovirus exposure and HLA in healthy donors. Primers for the PCR totalled 60 Vbeta and 13 Jbeta. Assay: immunoSEQ multiplex PCR; the TCRdb copy retains only in-frame clones and omits some. The sample has 150,000 to 200,000 clones, around 80% seen once. Germline CDR1 is SGHRS and CDR2 is YFSETQ. The CDR3 is 16 amino acids. V gave up 0 bases and J gave up 2 bases; unmatched junction bases: 7. The TCR comes from a woman between 50 and 59 years old in good health and CMV-seronegative. J is TRBJ2-7 and V is TRBV5-1; 8 nucleotides agree with TRBD1. The material sequenced was PBMCs. This CDR3 reads CASSLATGTGTYEQYF. Written as DNA, the CDR3 is TGCGCCAGCAGCTTGGCAACCGGGACAGGTACCTACGAGCAGTACTTC.